This TCR beta chain was found in a study of T cell changes during pregnancy in multiple sclerosis (dated by TCRdb to the late 2010s). In terms of the full investigation: In women with multiple sclerosis, the researchers looked at how the T cell repertoire shifted as pregnancy progressed.

To note about this clone: Its binding antigen is unknown. No much larger clone exists at a distance of one base, and base qualities are not known.

The library was prepared using the immunoSEQ multiplex PCR assay. TCRdb carries this immuneACCESS record with in-frame sequences only. Its versions omit some clonotypes, under half of them owing to an unresolved V gene in the studies checked, with the rest unexplained. Recorded for this sample are tens of thousands of clones; about 89% of them occurred a single time. The ten largest clones represent 0.73% of the sample. Deletion took 5 bases off V and 5 bases off J, with a span of 16 bases between the germline ends. Taken from the germline V gene, the CDR1 and CDR2 loops are SGHDN and FVKESK. Its CDR3 holds 14 amino acids, cysteine through phenylalanine. Just the 42-base CDR3 DNA is kept, in frame starting at base 1.

The sequence was collected from a female donor with multiple sclerosis, enrolled in a pregnancy study. The rearranged segments are TRBV14 and TRBJ2-7; the D gene is unclear. The specimen was CD4+ T cells from peripheral blood mononuclear cells, collected before pregnancy. The CDR3 sequence is CASSTQFLWDEQYF. The DNA sequence is given as TGTGCCAGCAGCACACAGTTCCTTTGGGACGAGCAGTACTTC.